This TCR beta chain was documented in a study of CD8 T cells in ankylosing spondylitis. Overall study findings and caveats: Within matched ankylosing spondylitis synovial fluid, disease-linked clones were reportedly significantly enriched. Disease-associated clones were CD8+ and fairly uncommon in peripheral blood. A TCR beta motif of several highly homologous variants seemed to mark ankylosing spondylitis blood.

This CDR3 is 15 amino acids long. Germline lookup yields CDR1 DFQATT and CDR2 SNEGSKA (reference sequence). V was clipped by 5 bases and J by 5 bases; unmatched bases: 10. About this clonotype: Antigen unknown.

It was by quantitative 5'-RACE with molecular barcodes that TCR beta libraries were made. TCRdb re-called the 5' RACE reads through MiXCR, storing one row per CDR3 protein. The sample shows 200,000 to 300,000 distinct CDR3 sequences, approximately 30% of them seen only once. This TCR was sampled from a male donor with ankylosing spondylitis or in good health (not recorded which). The source material was blood, either unsorted or a sorted T cell fraction (not recorded which). The rearrangement uses TRBV20-1 and TRBJ2-3; the match to TRBD1 covers 10 bases. CDR3 loop: CSASRDRGVGDTQYF. The CDR3 nucleotides read TGCAGTGCTTCCCGGGACAGGGGAGTCGGAGATACGCAGTATTTT.